Below are 27 T cell receptor beta chains sequenced from a single sample in a study of early T cells in non-severe SARS-CoV-2 infection. TCRdb reanalysed the 5' RACE reads using MiXCR and keeps one entry per CDR3 protein. The table includes tens of thousands of distinct CDR3 sequences, over 4.5% detected once. The source material was whole blood, sampled at baseline. These receptors originate from an adult who was a healthcare worker with PCR-confirmed SARS-CoV-2 infection or an uninfected control (not recorded which).

This clonotype was seen ten or more times. V and J are TRBV29-1 and TRBJ2-1, with TRBD2 matching over 7 bases. Germline V gene data show CDR1 as SQVTM and CDR2 as ANQGSEA. The CDR3 totals 11 residues. After removal of 4 bases from V and 7 bases from J, the junction contained 1 base not matched to a gene. CDR3 residues: CSVGGGNEQFF. The CDR3 bases are TGCAGCGTTGGGGGGGGAAATGAGCAGTTCTTC.

This clonotype was seen at least ten times. The genes are TRBV7-8 and TRBJ1-5, with D possibly TRBD1 on 5 matching bases. This CDR3 region has 13 residues. The germline V gene has CDR1 SGHVS and CDR2 FQNEAQ. V was shortened by 5 bases and J by 4 bases, with 9 bases between the two germline ends. The CDR3 protein is CASSRQPNQPQHF. CDR3 sequence (DNA): TGTGCCAGCAGCAGACAGCCTAATCAGCCCCAGCATTTT.

This clonotype came up many times. The chain employs TRBV5-1 and TRBJ2-1; no clear D gene. Trimming pared 2 bases from V and 0 bases from J, leaving 6 bases between. This CDR3 contains 14 residues. Germline CDR1 SGHRS, CDR2 YFSETQ. In DNA, the CDR3 is TGCGCCAGCAGCTTACAGAGCTCCTACAATGAGCAGTTCTTC. It translates to CASSLQSSYNEQFF.

This clonotype was seen more than once but under ten times. Being one base from a much bigger clone, this may be a read error. The chain combines TRBV14 with TRBJ2-1; no definite D call. The CDR3 totals 13 residues. Germline V gives CDR1 SGHDN, CDR2 FVKESK. The ends were cut back, 1 base at V and 16 bases at J, with 17 bases in the middle. The CDR3, as DNA: TGTGCCAGCAGCCAAGGAACAGTGCTGGTCCTCTTCTTC. Its protein is CASSQGTVLVLFF. The full variable domain, with the rest looked up from reference TRBV14 and TRBJ2-1, is EAGVTQFPSHSVIEKGQTVTLRCDPISGHDNLYWYRRVMGKEIKFLLHFVKESKQDESGMPNNRFLAERTGGTYSTLKVQPAELEDSGVYFCASSQGTVLVLFFGPGTRLTVL.

A few counts support this clonotype. This chain joins TRBV24-1 and TRBJ2-1; D could derive from TRBD1 or TRBD2 (5 bases each). Per germline, CDR1 KGHDR and CDR2 SFDVKD. The V gene lost 8 bases and the J gene lost 4 bases, with 14 bases spanning the gap. The CDR3 is 14 residues long. The CDR3 nucleotides are TGTGCCACCACCTCGGGACCCGGATACAATGAGCAGTTCTTC. Its protein is CATTSGPGYNEQFF.

The table lists this clonotype with many counts. DNA of the CDR3: TGTGCCAGCAGTTATCCGAACGACGTCTTCCCGAATTCACCCCTCCACTTT. Residues: CASSYPNDVFPNSPLHF. This sequence joins TRBV6-2 or TRBV6-3 and TRBJ1-6; unclear D gene. Looked up from germline, CDR1 is MNHEY and CDR2 is SVGEGT. The CDR3 runs to 17 residues. V was shortened by 3 bases and J by 7 bases, with 19 bases between the two germline ends.

This clonotype was seen repeatedly, ten times or more. The J gene is TRBJ2-4, the V gene TRBV29-1; maybe TRBD1 (7 bases). This CDR3 is 13 amino acids long. Germline V CDR1 and CDR2: SQVTM, ANQGSEA. Trimming shortened V by 6 bases and J by 4 bases, and 13 bases separated the two germline ends. The CDR3, as DNA: TGCAGCGTCGGGGGACAGCGAAAAAACATTCAGTACTTC. This encodes CSVGGQRKNIQYF.

This clonotype occurred many times. J is TRBJ2-7 and V is TRBV21-1; the table's D gene call, TRBD1, was not cross checked with the DNA. TRBV21-1 is labeled a pseudogene. This CDR3 is built from 15 residues. The CDR3 DNA reads as TGTGCCAGCAGCAACCGGGACGCTTTCTCCTACGAGCAGTACTTC. Its protein is CASSNRDAFSYEQYF.

This clonotype ranks as medium-sized. This CDR3 reads CSASMLGTSETYNEQFF. The CDR3 coding sequence is TGCAGTGCTAGCATGCTTGGAACTAGCGAGACCTACAATGAGCAGTTCTTC. V usage is TRBV20-1 and J usage is TRBJ2-1; the match to TRBD2 covers 7 bases. The CDR3 is 17 residues long. J gave up 2 bases and V 3 bases, and 13 bases lay outside the gene matches. Per germline, CDR1 DFQATT and CDR2 SNEGSKA (reference sequence).

This clonotype has at least ten counts. The V and J genes are TRBV6-2 or TRBV6-3 and TRBJ1-1; D is perhaps TRBD1 (6 bases). The germline V and J ends were trimmed by 5 bases and 3 bases, with 19 bases remaining between them. The germline gives CDR1 MNHEY, CDR2 SVGEGT. The CDR3 is 16 amino acids. CDR3 nucleotide sequence: TGTGCCAGCAGTCCAGGCAGGGGTATGAGGGACACTGAAGCTTTCTTT. Protein product: CASSPGRGMRDTEAFF.

This clonotype showed up many times. The chain recombines TRBV27 with TRBJ2-7; weak D call: TRBD2 (5 bases). The CDR3 is 13 residues long. V was clipped by 0 bases and J by 6 bases, with 9 bases between them. The V gene's germline CDR1 is MNHEY and CDR2 SMNVEV (reference sequence). The DNA of the CDR3 is TGTGCCAGCAGTTTATCCGGGATCGGCGAGCAGTACTTC. Translation: CASSLSGIGEQYF.

This sequence joins TRBV5-1 and TRBJ1-1; unclear D gene. CDR3 size: 15 residues. Germline V lookup: CDR1 SGHRS, CDR2 YFSETQ. The V gene lost 3 bases and the J gene lost 6 bases, with 18 bases spanning the gap. CDR3 loop: CASSSYQFSDAEAFF. In DNA form, the CDR3 reads TGCGCCAGCAGCTCTTATCAGTTTTCGGATGCTGAAGCTTTCTTT.

In this sample, this clonotype turned up many times. This chain links TRBV28 with TRBJ1-1; 9 nucleotides line up with TRBD1. Germline V gene sequence: CDR1 MDHEN, CDR2 SYDVKM. The CDR3 runs to 15 residues. J lost 1 base, V lost 6 bases, and 6 bases had no gene match. The CDR3 DNA reads TGTGCCAGCAGCCTGGGGGGACAGGGGAACACTGAAGCTTTCTTT. It is translated as CASSLGGQGNTEAFF. Filled out from reference TRBV28 and TRBJ1-1, the complete variable domain reads DVKVTQSSRYLVKRTGEKVFLECVQDMDHENMFWYRQDPGLGLRLIYFSYDVKMKEKGDIPEGYSVSREKKERFSLILESASTNQTSMYLCASSLGGQGNTEAFFGQGTRLTVV.

By sample share, this clonotype is large. The gene calls are TRBV28 and TRBJ1-5; D gene uncertain. V gave up 3 bases and J gave up 0 bases, with 15 bases separating them. CDR3 size: 17 residues. Germline lookup yields CDR1 MDHEN and CDR2 SYDVKM. This CDR3 reads CASSLAETTYSNQPQHF. In nucleotides, the CDR3 is TGTGCCAGCAGTTTGGCCGAGACAACTTATAGCAATCAGCCCCAGCATTTT.

In its sample, this clonotype was seen many times. The chain uses TRBV4-2 and TRBJ1-2; no firm D call. CDR3 length: 12 residues. The germline gives CDR1 LGHNA, CDR2 YNFKEQ. V was cut by 0 bases and J by 5 bases, with 4 bases left in between. The CDR3 sequence: CASSQDAYGYTF. The DNA of the CDR3 is TGTGCCAGCAGCCAAGATGCATATGGCTACACCTTC.

This chain connects TRBV5-4 to TRBJ2-7; D is unclear. V was trimmed by 4 bases and J by 2 bases, leaving 16 bases between them. Per the germline V gene, CDR1 is SGHNT and CDR2 is YYREEE (reference sequence). This CDR3 region has 15 residues. For the CDR3, the DNA is TGTGCCAGCAGCCCTGGCGGCAAAGGTACCTACGAGCAGTACTTC. Residues: CASSPGGKGTYEQYF.

This clonotype was counted a few times. The chain combines TRBV14 with TRBJ2-7; 9 bases fit TRBD2. The CDR3 covers 14 residues. Per germline, CDR1 SGHDN and CDR2 FVKESK. Trimming cost V 0 bases and J 5 bases; bases outside gene matches: 2. CDR3 sequence reads: CASSQDSGSDEQYF. CDR3 nucleotides: TGTGCCAGCAGCCAAGATAGCGGGAGTGACGAGCAGTACTTC.

This clonotype has a count of ten or more. CDR3 nucleotide sequence: TGTGCCAGCAGTTTATCGACTAGCATTGAGACCCAGTACTTC. Its protein is CASSLSTSIETQYF. The rearrangement joins TRBV27 to TRBJ2-5, with 7 bases aligning to TRBD2. The germline CDR1 and CDR2 sequences are MNHEY and SMNVEV (reference sequence). CDR3 length equals 14 residues. Trimming removed 0 bases from V and 5 bases from J; junction bases left unmatched: 3.

This clonotype was detected ten times or more. V usage is TRBV5-1 and J usage is TRBJ2-7; 7 nucleotides match TRBD1. After removal of 1 base from V and 0 bases from J, the junction contained 16 bases not matched to a gene. This CDR3 is built from 19 residues. Per germline, CDR1 SGHRS and CDR2 YFSETQ. The DNA for the CDR3 is TGCGCCAGCAGCTTGAGAGGGGGCCACGACTGGGGATCCTCCTACGAGCAGTACTTC. Protein sequence: CASSLRGGHDWGSSYEQYF.

A note on this clonotype: A much larger clone is a single base away; this may be a read error. V is TRBV27 and J is TRBJ1-2, with a possible D match to TRBD1 (6 bases). The V end was cut by 3 bases, the J end by 10 bases, with 9 bases between. The CDR3 sequence is 11 residues long. Germline V gene data show CDR1 as MNHEY and CDR2 as SMNVEV (reference sequence). CDR3 sequence reads: CASSFVGHYTF. The CDR3 DNA follows: TGTGCCAGCAGTTTTGTGGGACACTACACCTTC.

This clonotype was counted ten times or more. The chain has TRBV27 and TRBJ1-1, with TRBD1 matching over 9 bases. This CDR3 comprises 18 residues. Looked up from germline, CDR1 is MNHEY and CDR2 is SMNVEV (reference sequence). Unmatched junction bases numbered 14, after V lost 6 bases and J lost 0 bases. CDR3 in amino acids: CASRLRGTGKGMNTEAFF. The CDR3 DNA is TGTGCCAGCAGACTACGGGGGACAGGGAAGGGCATGAACACTGAAGCTTTCTTT.

A few counts support this clonotype. The genes are TRBV12-3 or TRBV12-4 and TRBJ2-7; D may be TRBD1 (5 bases). Trimming removed 5 bases from V and 5 bases from J, with 13 bases in between. The CDR3 is 13 residues long. The CDR3 DNA sequence: TGTGCCAGCAGTGCGCCTGACAGTAACGAGCAGTACTTC. Its translation is CASSAPDSNEQYF.

The rearrangement links TRBV7-6 to TRBJ2-2; possibly TRBD1 for D (6 bases). Germline assignment: CDR1 SGHVS and CDR2 FNYEAQ. V was trimmed by 2 bases and J by 2 bases, leaving 12 bases between them. The CDR3 is 16 residues long. For the CDR3, the DNA is TGTGCCAGCAGCTTAAGGTCCAGGGGCAACACCGGGGAGCTGTTTTTT. Protein product: CASSLRSRGNTGELFF.

This clonotype appeared many times. The V and J genes are TRBV7-2 and TRBJ2-5; TRBD1 matches 7 bases. V gave up 4 bases and J gave up 5 bases; unmatched junction bases: 4. The length of the CDR3 is 13 residues. CDR1 and CDR2 from the germline V gene are SGHTA and FQGNSA. The CDR3: CASSSGGVETQYF. As DNA, the CDR3 is TGTGCCAGCAGCTCAGGGGGAGTGGAGACCCAGTACTTC.

In its sample, this clonotype was seen a few times. The rearrangement uses TRBV5-1 and TRBJ1-6; D possibly corresponds to TRBD1 (5 bases). Looked up from germline, CDR1 is SGHRS and CDR2 is YFSETQ. Between the trimmed V and J ends, which lost 7 bases and 6 bases, there was a span of 11 bases. The CDR3 runs to 13 residues. This chain's CDR3 is CASHRDGNSPLHF. The DNA of the CDR3 is TGCGCCAGCCACCGGGACGGTAATTCACCCCTCCACTTT.

This clonotype was picked up many times. The chain couples TRBV6-2 or TRBV6-3 to TRBJ2-3; 10 bases match TRBD1. The CDR3 totals 16 residues. Germline trimming cut 5 bases from V and 4 bases from J; bases unmatched to any gene: 9. Germline values: CDR1 MNHEY, CDR2 SVGEGT. CDR3 coding DNA: TGTGCCAGCAGTCTCTCTCCCGGGACAGGGGCAGATACGCAGTATTTT. Protein: CASSLSPGTGADTQYF.

The chain is built from TRBV5-6 and TRBJ1-3; no reliable D call. Germline-derived CDR1 and CDR2 are SGHDT and YYEEEE. Between the trimmed V and J ends, which lost 1 base and 3 bases, there was a span of 5 bases. The CDR3 spans 13 residues. CDR3 protein: CASSLTVGNTIYF. The CDR3 DNA follows: TGTGCCAGCAGCTTGACGGTTGGAAACACCATATATTTT.